This T cell receptor (beta chain) was sequenced for a study of shared T cell receptors in the human thymus. Using immunoSEQ multiplex PCR, the repertoire was profiled, and TCRdb retains in-frame clones only, with some absent. The sample contains roughly 660,000 clones, roughly 90% of which appear only once. V shed 2 bases, J shed 3 bases, and the junction held 4 bases outside the gene matches. This CDR3 region has 14 residues. Germline V CDR1 and CDR2: MNHEY, SMNVEV (reference sequence). The data were also submitted as part of a second study, on human thymus T cells. That work states: Thymic resections from corrective heart surgery supplied the tissue. Thymic and blood repertoires appeared to show biased V and J gene usage. Related reports documented highly overlapping thymic repertoires among unrelated individuals.

Sequencing input: thymocytes. V usage is TRBV27 and J usage is TRBJ2-7; 7 bases line up with TRBD1. The clonotype comes from a boy younger than two with a congenital heart defect. CDR3 amino acids: CASSLRTGDYEQYF. The CDR3 DNA is TGTGCCAGCAGTTTACGAACAGGGGACTACGAGCAGTACTTC.